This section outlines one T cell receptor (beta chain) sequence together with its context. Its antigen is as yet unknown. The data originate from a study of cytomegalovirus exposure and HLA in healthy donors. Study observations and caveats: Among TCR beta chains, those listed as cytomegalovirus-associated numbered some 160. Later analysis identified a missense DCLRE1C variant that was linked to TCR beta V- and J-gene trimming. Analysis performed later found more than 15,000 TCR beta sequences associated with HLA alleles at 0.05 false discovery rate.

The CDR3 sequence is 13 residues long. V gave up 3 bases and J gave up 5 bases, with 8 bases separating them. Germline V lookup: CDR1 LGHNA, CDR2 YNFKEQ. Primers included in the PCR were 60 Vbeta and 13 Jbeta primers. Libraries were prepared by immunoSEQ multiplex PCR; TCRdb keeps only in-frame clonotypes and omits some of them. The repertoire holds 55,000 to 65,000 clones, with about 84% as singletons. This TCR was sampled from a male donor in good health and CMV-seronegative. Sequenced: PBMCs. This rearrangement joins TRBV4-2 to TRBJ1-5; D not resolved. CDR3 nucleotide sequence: TGTGCCAGCAGCCATGATCAGGATCAGCCCCAGCATTTT. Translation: CASSHDQDQPQHF.